Listed below are T cell receptor beta chains from one sample, sequenced in a study of tumor and adjacent non-tumor tissue in lung cancer. TCRdb reprocessed the multiplex PCR reads via MiXCR and lists one record per CDR3 protein. The table shows about 110,000 distinct CDR3 sequences, with roughly three fifths occurring only once. Sequences were obtained from distant non-tumor lung tissue. These TCRs come from a man between 60 and 70 years old with non-small cell lung cancer. CDR3s include the opening cysteine and the closing phenylalanine or tryptophan. Each record gives: D gene, clone size, J gene, V gene, CDR3 protein, CDR3 DNA. A D gene is named only where the DNA matches it firmly. Clone sizes are given selectively: once, few, many, or a class where the clone is expanded.

d_gene: .
abundance: .
j_gene: TRBJ2-7
v_gene: TRBV6-5
CDR3aa: CASSYGGVECEQYF
CDR3nt: TGTGCCAGCAGTTACGGTGGGGTCGAGTGCGAGCAATACTTC

d_gene: .
abundance: .
j_gene: TRBJ1-1
v_gene: TRBV4-2
CDR3aa: CASRQEGGLTEAFF
CDR3nt: TGTGCCAGCAGACAAGAAGGTGGCTTGACTGAAGCTTTCTTT

d_gene: TRBD1
abundance: once
j_gene: TRBJ1-4
v_gene: TRBV7-8
CDR3aa: CASSASGTGPSNEKLFF
CDR3nt: TGTGCCAGCAGCGCTTCCGGGACAGGTCCCAGTAATGAAAAACTGTTTTTT

d_gene: .
abundance: .
j_gene: TRBJ1-5
v_gene: TRBV6-1
CDR3aa: CASSGTINQPQHF
CDR3nt: TGTGCCAGCAGTGGGACAATCAATCAGCCCCAGCATTTC

d_gene: TRBD1
abundance: .
j_gene: TRBJ1-1
v_gene: TRBV4-2
CDR3aa: CASGQQGDKSTEAFF
CDR3nt: TGTGCCAGCGGCCAACAGGGGGATAAAAGTACAGAAGCTTTCTTT

d_gene: TRBD1
abundance: .
j_gene: TRBJ2-7
v_gene: TRBV6-5
CDR3aa: CVNSPEGQYNYEQYF
CDR3nt: TGTGTAAACAGCCCCGAGGGACAGTACAACTACGAGCAGTACTTC

d_gene: .
abundance: .
j_gene: TRBJ2-7
v_gene: TRBV11-2
CDR3aa: CVSSLGLHEHYF
CDR3nt: TGTGTCAGCAGCTTAGGGCTGCACGAGCACTACTTC

d_gene: .
abundance: many
j_gene: TRBJ2-3
v_gene: TRBV12-3/TRBV12-4
CDR3aa: CASRNYQGPTDTQYF
CDR3nt: TGTGCCAGCAGAAATTACCAGGGGCCAACAGATACGCAGTATTTT

d_gene: .
abundance: .
j_gene: TRBJ2-1
v_gene: TRBV29-1
CDR3aa: CSVEGTFLSYYEQFF
CDR3nt: TGCAGCGTTGAAGGGACTTTCCTCTCCTATTATGAGCAGTTCTTT

d_gene: .
abundance: few
j_gene: TRBJ2-1
v_gene: TRBV20-1
CDR3aa: CSASATMSEQFF
CDR3nt: TGCAGTGCTAGTGCCACAATGAGTGAGCAGTTCTTC